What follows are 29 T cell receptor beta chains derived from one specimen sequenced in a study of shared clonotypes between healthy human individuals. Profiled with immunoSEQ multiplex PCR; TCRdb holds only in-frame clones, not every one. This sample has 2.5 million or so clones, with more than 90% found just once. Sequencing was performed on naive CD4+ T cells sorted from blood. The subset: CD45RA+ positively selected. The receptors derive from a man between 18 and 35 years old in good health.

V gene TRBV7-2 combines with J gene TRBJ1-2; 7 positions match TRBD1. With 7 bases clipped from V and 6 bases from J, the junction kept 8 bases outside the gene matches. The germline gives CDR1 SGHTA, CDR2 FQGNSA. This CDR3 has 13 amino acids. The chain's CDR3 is CASNSRDSHGYTF. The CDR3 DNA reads TGTGCCAGCAACTCCCGGGACAGTCATGGCTACACCTTC.

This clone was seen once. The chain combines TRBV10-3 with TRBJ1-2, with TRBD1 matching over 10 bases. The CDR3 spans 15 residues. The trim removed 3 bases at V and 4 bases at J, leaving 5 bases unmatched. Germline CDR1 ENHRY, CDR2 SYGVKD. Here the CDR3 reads CAISDRQGAGYGYTF. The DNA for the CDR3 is TGTGCCATCAGTGACCGACAGGGGGCGGGCTATGGCTACACCTTC.

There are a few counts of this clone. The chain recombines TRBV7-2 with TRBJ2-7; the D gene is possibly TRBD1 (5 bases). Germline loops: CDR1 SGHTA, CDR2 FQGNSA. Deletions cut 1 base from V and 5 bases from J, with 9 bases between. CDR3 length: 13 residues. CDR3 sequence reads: CASSLGQMDEQYF. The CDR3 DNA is TGTGCCAGCAGCTTAGGACAGATGGACGAGCAGTACTTC. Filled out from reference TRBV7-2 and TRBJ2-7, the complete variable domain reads GAGVSQSPSNKVTEKGKDVELRCDPISGHTALYWYRQSLGQGLEFLIYFQGNSAPDKSGLPSDRFSAERTGGSVSTLTIQRTQQEDSAVYLCASSLGQMDEQYFGPGTRLTVT.

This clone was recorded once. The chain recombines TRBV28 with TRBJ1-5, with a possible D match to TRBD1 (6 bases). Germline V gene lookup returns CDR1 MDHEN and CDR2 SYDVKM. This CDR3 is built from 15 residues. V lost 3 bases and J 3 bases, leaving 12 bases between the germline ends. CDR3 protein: CASSFDGGYNQPQHF. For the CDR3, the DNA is TGTGCCAGCAGTTTCGACGGGGGCTACAATCAGCCCCAGCATTTT.

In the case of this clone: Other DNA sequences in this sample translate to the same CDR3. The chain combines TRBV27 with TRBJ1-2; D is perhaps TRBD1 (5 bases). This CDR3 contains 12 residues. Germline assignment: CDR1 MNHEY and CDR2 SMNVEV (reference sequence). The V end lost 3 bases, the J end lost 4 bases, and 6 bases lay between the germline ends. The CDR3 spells CASSFQGYGYTF. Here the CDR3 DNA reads TGTGCCAGCAGTTTTCAGGGCTATGGCTACACCTTC.

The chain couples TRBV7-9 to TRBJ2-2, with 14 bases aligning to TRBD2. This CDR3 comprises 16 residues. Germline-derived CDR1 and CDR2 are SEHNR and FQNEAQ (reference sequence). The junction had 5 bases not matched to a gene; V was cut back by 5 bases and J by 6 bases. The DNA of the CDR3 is TGTGCCAGCAGCCATGGGACTAGCGGGGGACCCGGGGAGCTGTTTTTT. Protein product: CASSHGTSGGPGELFF.

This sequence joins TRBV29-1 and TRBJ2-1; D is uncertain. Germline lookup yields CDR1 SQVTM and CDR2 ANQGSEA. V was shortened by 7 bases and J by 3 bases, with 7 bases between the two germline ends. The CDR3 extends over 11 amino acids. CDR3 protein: CSGGYYNEQFF. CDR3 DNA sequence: TGCAGCGGGGGATACTACAATGAGCAGTTCTTC.

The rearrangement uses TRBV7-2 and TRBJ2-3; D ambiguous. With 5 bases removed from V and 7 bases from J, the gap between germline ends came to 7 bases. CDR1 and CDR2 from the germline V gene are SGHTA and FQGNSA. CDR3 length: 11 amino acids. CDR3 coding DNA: TGTGCCAGCAGCCCATCATATACGCAGTATTTT. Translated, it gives CASSPSYTQYF.

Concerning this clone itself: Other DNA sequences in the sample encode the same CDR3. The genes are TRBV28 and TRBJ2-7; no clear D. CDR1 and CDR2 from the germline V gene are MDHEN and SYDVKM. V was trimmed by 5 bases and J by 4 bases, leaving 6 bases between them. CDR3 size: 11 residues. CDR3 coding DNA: TGTGCCAGCAGTCCCCTGTACGAGCAGTACTTC. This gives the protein CASSPLYEQYF. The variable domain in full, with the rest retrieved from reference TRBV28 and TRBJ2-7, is DVKVTQSSRYLVKRTGEKVFLECVQDMDHENMFWYRQDPGLGLRLIYFSYDVKMKEKGDIPEGYSVSREKKERFSLILESASTNQTSMYLCASSPLYEQYFGPGTRLTVT.

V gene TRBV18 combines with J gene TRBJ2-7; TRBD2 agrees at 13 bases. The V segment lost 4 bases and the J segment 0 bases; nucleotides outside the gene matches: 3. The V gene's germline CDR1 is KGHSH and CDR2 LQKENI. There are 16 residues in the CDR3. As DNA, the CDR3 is TGTGCCAGCTCACTAGGGACTAGCGGGGCCTCCTACGAGCAGTACTTC. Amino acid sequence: CASSLGTSGASYEQYF.

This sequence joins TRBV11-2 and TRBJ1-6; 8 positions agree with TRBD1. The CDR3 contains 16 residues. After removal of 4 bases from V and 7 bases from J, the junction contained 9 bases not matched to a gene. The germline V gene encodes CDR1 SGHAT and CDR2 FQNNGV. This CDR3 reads CASSSRTGTFNSPLHF. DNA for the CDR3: TGTGCCAGCAGCTCCCGGACAGGGACATTCAATTCACCCCTCCACTTT. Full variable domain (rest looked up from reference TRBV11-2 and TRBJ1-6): EAGVAQSPRYKIIEKRQSVAFWCNPISGHATLYWYQQILGQGPKLLIQFQNNGVVDDSQLPKDRFSAERLKGVDSTLKIQPAKLEDSAVYLCASSSRTGTFNSPLHFGNGTRLTVT.

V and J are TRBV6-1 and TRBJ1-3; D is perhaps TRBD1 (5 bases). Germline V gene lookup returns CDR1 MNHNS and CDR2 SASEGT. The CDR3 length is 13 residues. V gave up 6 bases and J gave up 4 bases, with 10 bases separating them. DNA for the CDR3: TGTGCCAGCAGGGATGAGGGGGGAAACACCATATATTTT. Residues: CASRDEGGNTIYF.

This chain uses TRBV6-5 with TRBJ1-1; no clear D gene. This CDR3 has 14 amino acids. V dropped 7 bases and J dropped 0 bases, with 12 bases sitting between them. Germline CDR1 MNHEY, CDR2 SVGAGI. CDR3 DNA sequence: TGTGCCAGCACCCCCCTGGGGTTGAACACTGAAGCTTTCTTT. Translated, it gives CASTPLGLNTEAFF.

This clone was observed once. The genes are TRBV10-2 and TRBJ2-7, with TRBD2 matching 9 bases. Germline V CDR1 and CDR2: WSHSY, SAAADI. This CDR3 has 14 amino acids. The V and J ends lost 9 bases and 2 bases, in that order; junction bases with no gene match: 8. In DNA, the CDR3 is TGCGCCAGTGGACTAGCGCGGGGAGCCTACGAGCAGTACTTC. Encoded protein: CASGLARGAYEQYF.

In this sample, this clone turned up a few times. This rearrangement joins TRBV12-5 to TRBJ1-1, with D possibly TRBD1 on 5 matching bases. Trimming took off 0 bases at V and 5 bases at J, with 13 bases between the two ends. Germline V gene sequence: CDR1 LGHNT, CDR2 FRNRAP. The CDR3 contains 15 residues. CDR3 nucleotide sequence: TGTGCTAGTGGTTTGGTCTCCGCGGGGGGAACTGAAGCTTTCTTT. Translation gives CASGLVSAGGTEAFF.

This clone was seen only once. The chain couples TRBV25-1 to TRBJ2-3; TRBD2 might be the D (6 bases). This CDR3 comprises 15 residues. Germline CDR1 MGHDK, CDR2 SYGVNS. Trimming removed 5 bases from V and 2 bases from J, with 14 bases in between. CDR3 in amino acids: CASSPSRGNTDTQYF. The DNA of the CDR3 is TGTGCCAGCAGTCCGAGTCGGGGGAACACAGATACGCAGTATTTT.

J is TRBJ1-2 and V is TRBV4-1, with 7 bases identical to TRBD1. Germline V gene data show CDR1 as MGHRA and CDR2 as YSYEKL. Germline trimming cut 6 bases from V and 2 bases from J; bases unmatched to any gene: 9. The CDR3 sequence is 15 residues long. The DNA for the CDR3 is TGCGCCAGCAGATTACCGGGGACAGCAAACTATGGCTACACCTTC. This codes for CASRLPGTANYGYTF.

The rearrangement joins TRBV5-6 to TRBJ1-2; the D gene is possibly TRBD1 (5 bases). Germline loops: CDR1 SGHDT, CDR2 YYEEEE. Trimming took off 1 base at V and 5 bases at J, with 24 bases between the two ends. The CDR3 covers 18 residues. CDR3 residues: CASSLRAGTDILVYGYTF. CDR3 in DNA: TGTGCCAGCAGCTTGCGAGCCGGGACGGATATTTTGGTATATGGCTACACCTTC.

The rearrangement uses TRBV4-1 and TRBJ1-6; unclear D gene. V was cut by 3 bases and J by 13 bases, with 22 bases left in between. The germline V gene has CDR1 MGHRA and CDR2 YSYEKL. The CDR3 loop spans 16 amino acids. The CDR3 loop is CASSQTRKGYGVPLHF. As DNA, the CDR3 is TGCGCCAGCAGCCAGACCAGGAAGGGCTATGGGGTGCCCCTCCACTTT.

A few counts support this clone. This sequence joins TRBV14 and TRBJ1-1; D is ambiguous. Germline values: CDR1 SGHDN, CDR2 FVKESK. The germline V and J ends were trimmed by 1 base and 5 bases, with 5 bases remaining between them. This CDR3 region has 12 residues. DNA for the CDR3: TGTGCCAGCAGCCAAGCCGGTACTGAAGCTTTCTTT. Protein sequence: CASSQAGTEAFF.

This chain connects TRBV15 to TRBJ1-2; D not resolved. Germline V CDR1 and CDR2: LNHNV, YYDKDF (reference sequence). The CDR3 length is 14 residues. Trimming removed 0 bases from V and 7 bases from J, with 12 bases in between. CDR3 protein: CATSRDYNSAGYTF. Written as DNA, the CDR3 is TGTGCCACCAGCAGAGATTACAACTCGGCTGGCTACACCTTC.

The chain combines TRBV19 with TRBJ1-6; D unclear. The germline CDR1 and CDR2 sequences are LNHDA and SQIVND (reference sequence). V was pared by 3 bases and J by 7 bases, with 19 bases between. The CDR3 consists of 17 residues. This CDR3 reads CASSISSGRLFNSPLHF. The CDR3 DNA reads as TGTGCCAGTAGTATTTCATCCGGGAGGCTCTTCAATTCACCCCTCCACTTT.

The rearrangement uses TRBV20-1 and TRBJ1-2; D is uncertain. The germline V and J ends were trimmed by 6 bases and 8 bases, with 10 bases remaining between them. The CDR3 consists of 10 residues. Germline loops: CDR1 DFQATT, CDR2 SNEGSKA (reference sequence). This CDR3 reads CSAQEQGYTF. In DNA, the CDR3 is TGCAGTGCACAAGAGCAGGGCTACACCTTC.

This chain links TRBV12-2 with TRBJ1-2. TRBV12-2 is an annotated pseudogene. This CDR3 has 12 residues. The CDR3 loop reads CASQDGSGGYTF. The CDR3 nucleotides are TGTGCAAGTCAGGACGGGTCCGGTGGCTACACCTTC.

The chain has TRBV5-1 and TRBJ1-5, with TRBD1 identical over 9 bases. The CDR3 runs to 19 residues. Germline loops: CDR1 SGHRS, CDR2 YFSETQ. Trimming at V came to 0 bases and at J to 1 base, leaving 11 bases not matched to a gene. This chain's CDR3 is CASSLGTGVDFGSNQPQHF. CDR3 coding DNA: TGCGCCAGCAGCTTGGGGACAGGGGTCGACTTCGGGAGCAATCAGCCCCAGCATTTT.

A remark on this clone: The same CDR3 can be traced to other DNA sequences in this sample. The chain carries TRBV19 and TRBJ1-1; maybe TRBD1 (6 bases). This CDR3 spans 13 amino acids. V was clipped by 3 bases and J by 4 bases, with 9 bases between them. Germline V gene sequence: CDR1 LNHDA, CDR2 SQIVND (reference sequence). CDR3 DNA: TGTGCCAGTAGTATTTTGGGGGCCACTGAAGCTTTCTTT. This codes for CASSILGATEAFF.

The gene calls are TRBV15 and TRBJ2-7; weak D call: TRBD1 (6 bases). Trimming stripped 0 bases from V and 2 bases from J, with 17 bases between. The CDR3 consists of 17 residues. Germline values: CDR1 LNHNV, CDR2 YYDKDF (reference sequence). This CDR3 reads CATSRDSNLAGAYEQYF. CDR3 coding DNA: TGTGCCACCAGCAGAGATTCTAATCTAGCAGGGGCCTACGAGCAGTACTTC. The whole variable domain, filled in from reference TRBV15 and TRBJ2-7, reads DAMVIQNPRYQVTQFGKPVTLSCSQTLNHNVMYWYQQKSSQAPKLLFHYYDKDFNNEADTPDNFQSRRPNTSFCFLDIRSPGLGDTAMYLCATSRDSNLAGAYEQYFGPGTRLTVT.

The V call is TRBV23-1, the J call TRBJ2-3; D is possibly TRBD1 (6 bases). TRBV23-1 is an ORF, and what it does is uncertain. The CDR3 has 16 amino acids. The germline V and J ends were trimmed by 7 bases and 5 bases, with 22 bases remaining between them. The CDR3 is CASTPNRTAGIDTQYF. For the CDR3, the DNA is TGCGCCAGCACCCCCAACAGGACAGCTGGCATAGATACGCAGTATTTT.

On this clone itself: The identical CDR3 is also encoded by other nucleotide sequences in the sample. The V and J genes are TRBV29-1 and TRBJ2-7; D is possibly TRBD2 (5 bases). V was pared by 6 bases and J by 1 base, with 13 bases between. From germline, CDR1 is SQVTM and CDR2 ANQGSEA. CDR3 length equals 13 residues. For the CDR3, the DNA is TGCAGCGTGGGGAGCAGGTTATCCTACGAGCAGTACTTC. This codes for CSVGSRLSYEQYF.